This is a list of T cell receptor beta chains from one sample in a study of T cell changes during pregnancy in multiple sclerosis. Sequenced by immunoSEQ multiplex PCR; TCRdb stores in-frame clones only, minus some. The table has 78,000 or so clones, about 91% seen once. The sample consisted of peripheral blood, taken before pregnancy. These receptors originate from a female donor with multiple sclerosis, enrolled in a pregnancy study. The CDR3 runs from the conserved cysteine through the conserved F or W. The order of the fields is D gene, V gene, clone size, J gene, CDR3 protein, CDR3 DNA. D genes are given only for firm matches. Size is omitted from some rows. Given values are once, few, many or a class for expanded clones.

d_gene: .
v_gene: TRBV7-9
abundance: .
j_gene: TRBJ1-4
CDR3aa: CASSHQGTNEKLFF
CDR3nt: TGTGCCAGCAGCCACCAGGGCACTAATGAAAAACTGTTTTTT

d_gene: .
v_gene: TRBV7-9
abundance: once
j_gene: TRBJ2-5
CDR3aa: CASRTRVQETQYF
CDR3nt: TGTGCCAGCCGAACTAGGGTCCAAGAGACCCAGTACTTC

d_gene: .
v_gene: TRBV25-1
abundance: once
j_gene: TRBJ2-3
CDR3aa: CASSPSPLLSTDTQYF
CDR3nt: TGTGCCAGCAGTCCCTCCCCGCTTCTAAGCACAGATACGCAGTATTTT

d_gene: TRBD1
v_gene: TRBV27
abundance: .
j_gene: TRBJ1-4
CDR3aa: CASSRTGGVEKLFF
CDR3nt: TGTGCCAGCAGTCGGACAGGGGGCGTTGAAAAACTGTTTTTT

d_gene: TRBD2
v_gene: TRBV5-6
abundance: .
j_gene: TRBJ2-7
CDR3aa: CASSWSGSFYEQYF
CDR3nt: TGTGCCAGCAGCTGGAGCGGGAGCTTCTACGAGCAGTACTTC

d_gene: .
v_gene: TRBV5-1
abundance: .
j_gene: TRBJ2-1
CDR3aa: CASSEGSGSSYNEQFF
CDR3nt: TGCGCCAGCAGCGAGGGTAGCGGAAGCTCCTACAATGAGCAGTTCTTC

d_gene: .
v_gene: TRBV5-1
abundance: .
j_gene: TRBJ2-7
CDR3aa: CASSLLGSGVRVDEQYF
CDR3nt: TGCGCCAGCAGCTTGCTTGGTTCAGGGGTGAGGGTGGACGAGCAGTACTTC

d_gene: TRBD1
v_gene: TRBV11-2
abundance: .
j_gene: TRBJ1-3
CDR3aa: CASSDGQGFSGNTIYF
CDR3nt: TGTGCCAGCAGTGATGGACAGGGGTTCTCTGGAAACACCATATATTTT

d_gene: .
v_gene: TRBV6-1
abundance: .
j_gene: TRBJ1-5
CDR3aa: CASSEAPGWAQHF
CDR3nt: TGTGCCAGCAGTGAAGCCCCAGGGTGGGCCCAGCATTTT

d_gene: .
v_gene: TRBV10-2
abundance: .
j_gene: TRBJ2-7
CDR3aa: CAAGPVDFGEQYF
CDR3nt: TGCGCCGCGGGCCCTGTCGACTTCGGCGAGCAGTACTTC

d_gene: TRBD2
v_gene: TRBV5-6
abundance: .
j_gene: TRBJ2-1
CDR3aa: CASSLLAGGRGGQFF
CDR3nt: TGTGCCAGCAGCCTCTTAGCGGGAGGCCGCGGGGGGCAGTTCTTC

d_gene: .
v_gene: TRBV27
abundance: .
j_gene: TRBJ2-7
CDR3aa: CASSPTPGPNEQYF
CDR3nt: TGTGCCAGCAGTCCGACCCCAGGCCCCAACGAGCAGTACTTC

d_gene: .
v_gene: TRBV18
abundance: .
j_gene: TRBJ2-3
CDR3aa: CASSPPVRSTDTQYF
CDR3nt: TGTGCCAGCTCACCACCGGTCAGGAGCACAGATACGCAGTATTTT

d_gene: TRBD1
v_gene: TRBV5-4
abundance: .
j_gene: TRBJ2-1
CDR3aa: CASSPRQGGNNEQFF
CDR3nt: TGTGCCAGCAGCCCCCGACAGGGGGGGAACAATGAGCAGTTCTTC

d_gene: TRBD1
v_gene: TRBV30
abundance: .
j_gene: TRBJ1-3
CDR3aa: CALRDRYLSGNTIYF
CDR3nt: TGTGCCCTTAGGGACAGGTACCTTTCTGGAAACACCATATATTTT

d_gene: .
v_gene: TRBV7-2
abundance: .
j_gene: TRBJ2-1
CDR3aa: CASSLVLVRDEQFF
CDR3nt: TGTGCCAGCAGCTTAGTTCTAGTTCGGGATGAGCAGTTCTTC

d_gene: .
v_gene: TRBV18
abundance: few
j_gene: TRBJ2-7
CDR3aa: CASSPRVAAQPYEQYF
CDR3nt: TGTGCCAGCTCACCCCGGGTAGCGGCCCAACCCTACGAGCAGTACTTC

d_gene: .
v_gene: TRBV2
abundance: once
j_gene: TRBJ2-1
CDR3aa: CASSPGTPNEQFF
CDR3nt: TGTGCCAGCAGCCCAGGGACACCGAATGAGCAGTTCTTC

d_gene: TRBD2
v_gene: TRBV7-8
abundance: .
j_gene: TRBJ2-1
CDR3aa: CASSLVGGDRFF
CDR3nt: TGTGCCAGCAGCTTAGTGGGGGGGGATAGGTTCTTC

d_gene: .
v_gene: TRBV9
abundance: few
j_gene: TRBJ2-2
CDR3aa: CASRTAVGPGELFF
CDR3nt: TGTGCCAGCAGAACAGCCGTAGGCCCCGGGGAGCTGTTTTTT

d_gene: TRBD2
v_gene: TRBV5-4
abundance: .
j_gene: TRBJ2-1
CDR3aa: CASSRGGVGGYNEQFF
CDR3nt: TGTGCCAGCAGCCGCGGGGGGGTGGGGGGCTACAATGAGCAGTTCTTC

d_gene: TRBD1
v_gene: TRBV11-1
abundance: .
j_gene: TRBJ1-1
CDR3aa: CASSRDSVNTEAFF
CDR3nt: TGTGCCAGCAGCCGGGACAGCGTGAACACTGAAGCTTTCTTT

d_gene: TRBD1
v_gene: TRBV15
abundance: .
j_gene: TRBJ2-1
CDR3aa: CATSRDGGQRYNEQFF
CDR3nt: TGTGCCACCAGCAGAGATGGGGGACAGAGATACAATGAGCAGTTCTTC

d_gene: .
v_gene: TRBV15
abundance: .
j_gene: TRBJ1-5
CDR3aa: CATSRTDSNQPQHF
CDR3nt: TGTGCCACCAGCAGGACAGATAGCAATCAGCCCCAGCATTTT

d_gene: .
v_gene: TRBV28
abundance: once
j_gene: TRBJ1-4
CDR3aa: CASSASRGEKLFF
CDR3nt: TGTGCCAGCAGTGCTAGCCGAGGGGAAAAACTGTTTTTT

d_gene: TRBD2
v_gene: TRBV19
abundance: .
j_gene: TRBJ2-7
CDR3aa: CASSTAGTSGRATYEQYF
CDR3nt: TGTGCCAGTAGTACCGCCGGGACTAGCGGGAGGGCCACCTACGAGCAGTACTTC

d_gene: TRBD2
v_gene: TRBV10-3
abundance: once
j_gene: TRBJ2-7
CDR3aa: CAIRPREREGYYEQYF
CDR3nt: TGTGCCATCAGACCCCGGGAGCGGGAGGGATACTACGAGCAGTACTTC

d_gene: TRBD1
v_gene: TRBV15
abundance: .
j_gene: TRBJ2-3
CDR3aa: CATSKRQGFIADTQYF
CDR3nt: TGTGCCACCAGCAAGCGACAGGGCTTTATCGCAGATACGCAGTATTTT

d_gene: TRBD1
v_gene: TRBV5-6
abundance: .
j_gene: TRBJ1-4
CDR3aa: CASSLAGTGYEKLFF
CDR3nt: TGTGCCAGCAGCTTGGCCGGGACAGGGTACGAAAAACTGTTTTTT

d_gene: .
v_gene: TRBV9
abundance: .
j_gene: TRBJ2-2
CDR3aa: CASSVAGANTGELFF
CDR3nt: TGTGCCAGCAGCGTAGCGGGGGCGAACACCGGGGAGCTGTTTTTT